These 22 T cell receptor beta chains were sequenced from one sample in a study of identical twins. TCRdb re-called the 5' RACE reads through MiXCR, storing one row per CDR3 protein. Of over 600,000 distinct CDR3 sequences listed, roughly 20% were seen once; the top ten hold 4.3%. This sample also appeared in a second study, on T cells expressing NK-cell markers.

Sequenced: PBMCs. These receptors all come from a woman aged 18-30 years in good health.

This chain connects TRBV11-2 to TRBJ1-1; no reliable D call. V was shortened by 0 bases and J by 4 bases, with 9 bases between the two germline ends. CDR3 length: 14 residues. The V gene's germline CDR1 is SGHAT and CDR2 FQNNGV. This CDR3 is CASSLEGISTEAFF. The CDR3 region has the DNA TGTGCCAGCAGCTTAGAAGGGATTTCCACTGAAGCTTTCTTT.

This chain uses TRBV25-1 with TRBJ2-1; 8 bases fit TRBD2. The CDR3 totals 16 residues. V dropped 1 base and J dropped 5; count of bases not matched to a gene: 7. Looked up from germline, CDR1 is MGHDK and CDR2 is SYGVNS. CDR3 nucleotides: TGTGCCAGCAGTGAATTACGCGGGAGGTCGAACAATGAGCAGTTCTTC. As protein: CASSELRGRSNNEQFF.

The V and J genes are TRBV4-2 and TRBJ2-3, with no clear D. The germline gives CDR1 LGHNA, CDR2 YNFKEQ. The CDR3 consists of 13 residues. V lost 0 bases and J lost 5, with 6 bases in between. CDR3 amino acids: CASSQDQEDTQYF. The DNA for the CDR3 is TGTGCCAGCAGCCAAGACCAAGAAGATACGCAGTATTTT.

This clonotype was seen a few times. This chain joins TRBV20-1 and TRBJ1-4; possible D gene TRBD1, 5 bases. Deletions cut 3 bases from V and 11 bases from J, with 19 bases between. The germline gives CDR1 DFQATT, CDR2 SNEGSKA (reference sequence). The CDR3 is made up of 14 amino acids. The CDR3 nucleotides are TGCAGTGCTAGCATCCAGCAAACGGGGGGGAAACTGTTTTTT. Translation gives CSASIQQTGGKLFF.

The V call is TRBV4-3, the J call TRBJ2-1; D might be TRBD2 (5 bases). Germline V lookup: CDR1 LGHNA, CDR2 YSLEER. The CDR3 runs to 17 residues. V dropped 4 bases and J dropped 0 bases, with 16 bases sitting between them. The CDR3, as DNA: TGCGCCAGCAGCCCAAGGTATTCGGGAAACTCCTACAATGAGCAGTTCTTC. Translation: CASSPRYSGNSYNEQFF.

This clonotype was counted ten times or more. The chain carries TRBV5-1 and TRBJ2-7; the D is unclear. CDR1 is SGHRS and CDR2 is YFSETQ in the germline V gene. This CDR3 has 15 residues. Trimming stripped 0 bases from V and 5 bases from J, with 15 bases between. The CDR3 reads CASSLGGLMVHEQYF. The CDR3 DNA follows: TGCGCCAGCAGCTTGGGGGGATTGATGGTCCACGAGCAGTACTTC.

In this sample, this clonotype turned up a few times. The CDR3: CASSLGEGWQPQHF. The CDR3, as DNA: TGCGCCAGCAGCTTGGGAGAGGGCTGGCAGCCCCAGCATTTT. V and J are TRBV5-1 and TRBJ1-5; D gene uncertain. The CDR3 runs to 14 residues. Per germline, CDR1 SGHRS and CDR2 YFSETQ. Trimming shortened V by 0 bases and J by 7 bases, and 11 bases separated the two germline ends.

This clonotype was seen a handful of times. The rearrangement links TRBV12-3 or TRBV12-4 to TRBJ1-2; no clear D. V lost 5 bases to trimming and J lost 5 bases, with 15 bases between them. The CDR3 covers 14 residues. The CDR3 sequence is CASSPSFAGYGYTF. For the CDR3, the DNA is TGTGCCAGCAGTCCCTCCTTCGCCGGATATGGCTACACCTTC.

The sample holds a few counts of this clonotype. The genes are TRBV20-1 and TRBJ2-1; 7 bases match TRBD1. Germline V CDR1 and CDR2: DFQATT, SNEGSKA (reference sequence). V gave up 6 bases and J gave up 6 bases; unmatched junction bases: 11. CDR3 length: 14 residues. The chain's CDR3 is CSADDREVINEQFF. The CDR3 DNA reads as TGCAGTGCAGATGACAGGGAAGTGATCAATGAGCAGTTCTTC.

V is TRBV13 and J is TRBJ2-2; D not certain. CDR3 length: 15 residues. Germline CDR1 and CDR2: PRHDT and FYEKMQ (reference sequence). V was shortened by 2 bases and J by 1 base, with 8 bases between the two germline ends. The CDR3 loop reads CASSLKDGNTGELFF. CDR3 in DNA: TGTGCCAGCAGCTTAAAAGACGGGAACACCGGGGAGCTGTTTTTT. Variable domain in full (rest from reference TRBV13 and TRBJ2-2): AAGVIQSPRHLIKEKRETATLKCYPIPRHDTVYWYQQGPGQDPQFLISFYEKMQSDKGSIPDRFSAQQFSDYHSELNMSSLELGDSALYFCASSLKDGNTGELFFGEGSRLTVL.

At least ten counts were recorded for this clonotype. This chain uses TRBV7-9 with TRBJ2-1, with D possibly TRBD1 on 5 matching bases. In germline, CDR1 is SEHNR, CDR2 FQNEAQ (reference sequence). V gave up 6 bases and J gave up 3 bases, with 12 bases separating them. The CDR3 has 14 residues. CDR3 amino acids: CASSLAGRYNEQFF. The CDR3 nucleotides read TGTGCCAGCAGTTTGGCAGGGCGCTACAATGAGCAGTTCTTC.

The table lists this clonotype with a few counts. This chain uses TRBV11-2 with TRBJ2-2, with 7 bases that match TRBD1. There are 14 residues in the CDR3. The germline CDR1 and CDR2 sequences are SGHAT and FQNNGV. The trim removed 5 bases at V and 5 bases at J, leaving 5 bases unmatched. In nucleotides, the CDR3 is TGTGCCAGCAGCCCACAGGGGTGGACCGGGGAGCTGTTTTTT. Protein: CASSPQGWTGELFF.

The gene calls are TRBV6-1 and TRBJ2-1; D possibly corresponds to TRBD2 (6 bases). CDR1 is MNHNS and CDR2 is SASEGT in the germline V gene. The CDR3 extends over 16 amino acids. Trimming took 6 bases from V and 4 from J, leaving 19 bases between them. CDR3 sequence reads: CASRGAGGALYNEQFF. Here the CDR3 DNA reads TGTGCCAGCAGAGGGGCCGGGGGAGCATTATACAATGAGCAGTTCTTC.

This clonotype has a handful of counts. This chain joins TRBV9 and TRBJ1-2; TRBD1 might be the D (6 bases). The V and J ends lost 7 bases and 4 bases respectively, with 14 bases between them. Germline V gene sequence: CDR1 SGDLS, CDR2 YYNGEE. The CDR3 sequence is 13 residues long. Here the CDR3 reads CASSTDRVYGYTF. CDR3 DNA sequence: TGTGCCAGCTCTACGGACAGAGTCTATGGCTACACCTTC.

This clonotype occurred a few times. The chain couples TRBV28 to TRBJ2-7; 13 bases agree with TRBD2. The germline V gene encodes CDR1 MDHEN and CDR2 SYDVKM. CDR3 size: 16 residues. The junction had 9 bases not matched to a gene; V was cut back by 5 bases and J by 5 bases. The CDR3: CASSTELAGGPNEQYF. The CDR3 nucleotides read TGTGCCAGCAGTACGGAACTAGCGGGAGGGCCCAACGAGCAGTACTTC.

This chain connects TRBV27 to TRBJ2-6; D might be TRBD1 (5 bases). Per germline, CDR1 MNHEY and CDR2 SMNVEV (reference sequence). Trimming took 8 bases from V and 4 from J, leaving 6 bases between them. The CDR3 totals 12 residues. Here the CDR3 DNA reads TGTGCCAGCGGGGCCGGGGCCAACGTCCTGACTTTC. Translation gives CASGAGANVLTF.

The chain couples TRBV6-2 or TRBV6-3 to TRBJ2-1; TRBD2 aligns across 10 bases. Germline-derived CDR1 and CDR2 are MNHEY and SVGEGT. The CDR3 runs to 14 residues. Trimming cost V 7 bases and J 7 bases; bases outside gene matches: 7. The CDR3 spells CASTLAGGRNEQFF. The CDR3 nucleotides read TGTGCCAGCACCTTAGCGGGAGGAAGGAATGAGCAGTTCTTC.

This clonotype was seen ten or more times. The CDR3 region is CSAREGTGVVEQYF. The CDR3 region has the DNA TGCAGTGCTAGAGAAGGGACAGGGGTGGTTGAGCAGTACTTC. This chain uses TRBV20-1 with TRBJ2-7; 10 bases agree with TRBD1. This CDR3 region has 14 residues. From germline, CDR1 is DFQATT and CDR2 SNEGSKA (reference sequence). V lost 0 bases, J lost 7 bases, and 6 bases stayed unmatched.

This chain uses TRBV12-3 or TRBV12-4 with TRBJ1-2; 10 bases align to TRBD1. The CDR3 sequence is 14 residues long. The J segment lost 5 bases and the V segment lost 4 bases, leaving 4 bases of the junction unmatched. CDR3 loop: CASSWRTGGYGYTF. The CDR3 DNA reads as TGTGCCAGCAGTTGGCGGACAGGGGGATATGGCTACACCTTC.

This clonotype was found once. This sequence joins TRBV20-1 and TRBJ2-7; 7 bases fit TRBD2. This CDR3 region has 12 residues. CDR1 is DFQATT and CDR2 is SNEGSKA in the germline V gene (reference sequence). V shed 7 bases, J shed 4 bases, and the junction held 7 bases outside the gene matches. The CDR3 nucleotides read TGCAGTGTTGGGATGGGGGGGTACGAGCAGTACTTC. As protein: CSVGMGGYEQYF.

This chain joins TRBV9 and TRBJ2-1, with 7 nucleotides matching TRBD2. Germline V gives CDR1 SGDLS, CDR2 YYNGEE. The V and J ends lost 4 bases and 10 bases, in that order; junction bases with no gene match: 14. The CDR3 is made up of 15 amino acids. This CDR3 reads CASSNAGRLAEEQFF. The CDR3 coding sequence is TGTGCCAGCAGCAACGCCGGGAGGCTCGCCGAAGAGCAGTTCTTC.

A few counts support this clonotype. The V gene is TRBV20-1, the J gene TRBJ2-3; D uncertain. Germline CDR1 and CDR2: DFQATT and SNEGSKA (reference sequence). The CDR3 runs 13 residues. Trimming left V 2 bases short and J 4 bases short, with 10 bases between. The CDR3 DNA reads as TGCAGTGCTAGACGAGTAAGGGCAGATACGCAGTATTTT. This gives the protein CSARRVRADTQYF.